This section outlines one T cell receptor (beta chain) sequence together with its context. Its antigen has not been determined. Base qualities are not provided; no much larger clone lies one nucleotide away. Library preparation used the immunoSEQ multiplex PCR assay. For the multiplex PCR, a mixture combining 60 forward primers for TCR Vbeta segments and 13 reverse primers for TCR Jbeta segments was used. The CDR3 region of rearranged TCR beta genes was amplified from genomic DNA by a multiplex PCR assay. The amplified TCR beta libraries were sequenced on the Illumina HiSeq System as 87-base-pair reads. Under the source paper's analysis protocol: Across the 670 or so repertoires, a later analysis counted tens of millions of unique TCR beta chains, around 11 million of which were shared by at least two donors. A nearest-neighbor algorithm error-corrected the raw reads and collapsed the reads into unique sequences, merging closely related sequences to remove PCR and sequencing errors. To assign V, D and J gene segments, CDR3 sequences were aligned to IMGT reference sequences. For a sequence to be retained, a match of at least six nucleotides was required to both a V gene segment and a J gene segment. Rearrangements were called productive when the CDR3 lacked stop codons and stayed in frame with V and J; all others were non-productive. CDR3 was defined according to IMGT convention as the region running from the second conserved V-encoded cysteine to the conserved J-encoded phenylalanine. The earlier analysis of more than 450 of the donors excluded sequences that lacked an unambiguous match to a single V gene segment. An earlier analysis of a few hundred of the donors called V segments functional above 56.7% productive rearrangements and segregating when the between-donor standard deviation exceeded 5%. To diagnose cytomegalovirus status from the catalog of TCR beta chain sequences, a statistical classification framework was built. In a later analysis, TCR nucleotide sequences were compared against IMGT/GENE-DB human TR gene sequences so that V and J genes could be assigned. In a later analysis, CDR3 sequences and most-parsimonious VDJ recombination scenarios were assigned using the TCRdist pipeline. In a later analysis, every TCR beta chain was defined by the combination of its CDR3 amino acid sequence and its V-gene family, and reads without a unique V-gene family were dropped. To address suspected cross-contamination and a sequencing artifact, a later analysis removed 592 highly shared, low-generation-probability nucleotide sequences. For each public chain, a later analysis derived a clonal expansion index from normalized ranks of inferred template counts within each repertoire. Generation probabilities in a later analysis came from a VDJ recombination model fitted to out-of-frame rearrangements, and those results were checked against IGoR. In a later analysis, TCR-TCR, TCR-HLA and TCR-CMV co-occurrence was scored with hypergeometric tests, and a repertoire-size bias correction was applied to TCR pairs. False discovery rates were estimated in a later analysis by permuting HLA or CMV assignments 20 times. In a later analysis, co-occurring TCRs were grouped using DBSCAN, and TCRdist sequence similarity was added for clustering within HLA-allele-positive subsets. For co-occurrence clustering, repertoires with fewer than 30,000 or more than 120,000 public chains were excluded, along with 4 to 6 repertoires with anomalous nucleotide sharing. TCRdb mirrors the immuneACCESS table, restricted to in-frame sequences. Some clones are absent from its copies; in checked studies, under half trace to an unresolved V gene, and the reason for the others is unknown. D and trimming were read from the DNA, whereas the V and J calls and clone size are those reported in that table. The sample table holds more than 150,000 clones, of which approximately 78% were seen once. The ten largest clones add up to 0.7% to 0.95% of the sample.

This entry is derived from a study of cytomegalovirus exposure and HLA in healthy donors (dated by TCRdb to 2016 to 2017). The study in broad terms: An earlier analysis of some 600 of the donors reported 276 Gb of sequence data and 95 million to 130 million unique TCR beta sequences obtained from roughly 180 million T cells. Donor age, sex, ethnicity and CMV serostatus were collected together with the repertoire data. Every repertoire in the discovery cohort had been generated on one and the same sequencing platform. An early release covering about 600 HLA-typed donors comprised about 300 gigabases of sequencing data and tens of millions of unique TCR sequences. Of the roughly 430 genotyped donors, 65% to 90% fell in the genetic ancestry cluster associated with self-reported Caucasian donors. About 5 DR-DQ haplotypes were handled as single units for association and clustering, since linkage in the cohort was strong. Besides the first cohort of about 730 subjects, a separate validation cohort made up of over 95 different subjects was used. The study combined high-throughput TCR immunosequencing, statistical association of individual TCRs with disease status, and machine learning to predict cytomegalovirus infection status. In the later analysis, no new phenotypic data were used to find candidate immune exposures; instead, reliance was placed on TCR beta sequences and their occurrence across donors. In an earlier analysis of roughly 600 of the donors, high-throughput TCR beta sequencing was used to judge whether each TCR beta V gene segment behaved as functional or pseudogenic. Genome-wide SNP genotypes for about 60% of the 666 donors were used in a later genetic analysis, which treated that subset as a discovery cohort. Typing coverage differed by locus: A, B, C, DRB1 and DQB1 were typed in about 620-640 donors, DQA1 in 522, DPA1 in 600 to 610, and DPB1 in approximately 450. The T cell repertoires of roughly 660 subjects were profiled by immunosequencing and related to cytomegalovirus serostatus. HLA typing included class I and class II loci at four-digit resolution. Across under 500 genotyped donors of the cohort, an average of approximately 240,000 unique TCR beta nucleotide sequences per donor were sequenced, and about a sixth of those sequences were non-productive. The study aimed to test whether cataloging public T cell receptors could reveal signatures of past pathogen exposure. A later analysis re-analyzed previously published TCR beta repertoires from roughly 630 donors and added high-resolution HLA genotyping to study TCR occurrence patterns. General findings and caveats noted by the study authors: The study gave a list of about 160 TCR beta chains associated with cytomegalovirus. A few of the identified cytomegalovirus-associated TCR beta chains were confirmed in vitro to be specific for cytomegalovirus antigens. A later analysis reported that several top co-occurrence clusters appeared linked to parvovirus B19, influenza, CMV and Epstein-Barr virus. Specific HLA alleles were associated with some 15,000 TCR beta sequences at a false discovery rate of 0.05 in a later analysis. According to the authors, the approach could potentially be generalized to other disease states and immunological phenotypes. A later genetic analysis reported fewer N-insertions in productive TCRs among donors in an Asian-associated ancestry cluster than the roughly 650-donor mean. A further reported finding was that TCR beta sequences accurately predicted the HLA-A and HLA-B alleles for most subjects in the first cohort. Linkage disequilibrium might explain the correlated functional status among segregating V segments, but an unknown experimental factor could not be ruled out. The 87-base-pair reads could not distinguish some IMGT-functional V segments, including TRBV6-2 and TRBV6-3, so those segments were excluded. A later analysis found that most CMV-associated TCR beta chains appeared HLA-restricted, with HLA associations seemingly driven largely by CMV exposure. In a later analysis, HLA-associated TCR beta chains showed more clonal expansion and lower generation probabilities than non-associated chains that were equally common. The earlier analysis of almost 600 of the donors excluded fewer than 20 rarely observed V segments, including chromosome 9 orphons, because counts were too low. Presence/absence analyses assumed roughly uniform sequencing depth across donors, an assumption that may not hold. A later genetic analysis associated a missense DCLRE1C variant with V-gene and J-gene trimming of TCR beta chains, and an independent cohort replicated the association. The only immune exposure information available for the cohort was CMV serostatus. A later analysis found that TCR association rates varied across HLA loci, with DRB1 alleles showing the most associated TCRs and HLA-C alleles the fewest. Most TCR sequences were seen in very few donors, while some public TCRs were found in many individuals. Only TCR beta chains were sequenced in this cohort, and the absence of alpha or paired-chain data limited detectable features. In an earlier analysis of some 540 of the donors, most TCR beta V segments appeared in productive rearrangements about 87% or about 30% of the time, broadly matching IMGT annotations. HLA typing was unavailable for some donors at each locus, so association tests used only the typed subset. A cluster of highly shared sequence variants was judged likely to represent a technical artifact of the sequencing pipeline. In both the original and validation cohorts, the classifier was reported to diagnose cytomegalovirus status with high specificity and sensitivity. Assigning TCR associations to individual alleles was difficult when HLA alleles, especially DR and DQ, strongly co-occurred.

The cohort consisted of 650 to 700 healthy bone marrow donors. At the time of sampling, every cohort member was nominally healthy, though immune exposures that went unrecorded were likely present. The donor was CMV seronegative and was included in the group of over 300 seronegative cohort members. Every donor gave a peripheral blood sample, and the peripheral blood mononuclear cells from that sample were used for TCR beta sequencing. Genomic DNA extraction from the blood cell samples was performed with the Qiagen DNeasy Blood Extraction Kit. The V end gives up 6 bases and the J end 0 bases, leaving 6 bases in the junction not matched to a gene. The germline V gene encodes CDR1 MNHEY and CDR2 SVGAGI. Including the terminal cysteine and phenylalanine, the CDR3 comprises 15 residues. The kept DNA is CDR3 alone, 45 bases in frame from the first base.

Input material: PBMCs. Here the chain combines TRBV6-5 and TRBJ2-7, with 9 bases aligning to TRBD1. This receptor was identified in a young woman in good health and CMV-seronegative. The DNA sequence follows: TGTGCCAGCAGCCCCCTGGGACAGGGCTCCTACGAGCAGTACTTC. Its translation is CASSPLGQGSYEQYF.